This TCR beta chain is drawn from a study of T cells in Graves' hyperthyroidism and ophthalmopathy. RNA transcripts yielded amplified TCR beta CDR3 regions. The study used the HTBI primer set for a first-round RT-PCR of the TCR CDR3. Each CDR3 protein gets one entry after TCRdb re-called the multiplex PCR reads with MiXCR. The repertoire holds about 520,000 distinct CDR3 sequences, 24% seen once, with roughly 12% in the top ten. This clonotype occurred many times. The germline V gene encodes CDR1 SGHTA and CDR2 FQGTGA. V lost 5 bases and J lost 4; bases outside the gene matches: 6. The CDR3 has 15 residues.

The sequenced material came from blood. The chain recombines TRBV7-3 with TRBJ2-3, with 10 bases that match TRBD1. The TCR sequence derives from a woman aged 25 to 45 with Graves' ophthalmopathy. The CDR3 nucleotides are TGTGCCAGCAGCCCTCAAGGACAGGGGGCAGATACGCAGTATTTT. Protein product: CASSPQGQGADTQYF.